These 24 T cell receptor beta chains came from one sample sequenced in a study of blood T cells in healthy people across ages. Sample-barcoded 5' priming and a J-beta primer mix drove a second PCR of roughly 6 to 12 cycles. Via MiXCR, TCRdb re-called the 5' RACE reads, giving one row per CDR3 protein. Of roughly 1.9 million distinct CDR3 sequences listed, about 39% were seen once; the top ten hold 20% to 25%. The sample consisted of blood. These receptors came from a human donor in good health.

The DNA of the CDR3 is TGTGCCAGCAGCTGGGGAGGGGAGGACGAGACCCAGTACTTC. It specifies CASSWGGEDETQYF. J is TRBJ2-5 and V is TRBV9, with 7 bases fitting TRBD2. This CDR3 comprises 14 residues. Germline values: CDR1 SGDLS, CDR2 YYNGEE. Trimming removed 4 bases from V and 5 bases from J; junction bases left unmatched: 8.

The chain employs TRBV4-3 and TRBJ2-4; D possibly matches TRBD1 or TRBD2 (5 bases each). Gene TRBJ2-7 matches the end of the DNA better, so the J call may be wrong. From germline, CDR1 is LGHNA and CDR2 YSLEER. The CDR3 length is 14 residues. CDR3 sequence reads: CASSLARAGPEQYF. In DNA, the CDR3 is TGCGCCAGCAGCCTCGCCAGGGCGGGTCCCGAGCAGTACTTC.

In this sample, this clonotype turned up a few times. The gene calls are TRBV6-5 and TRBJ2-7; D not certain. The CDR3 loop spans 12 amino acids. Germline loops: CDR1 MNHEY, CDR2 SVGAGI. The germline V and J ends were trimmed by 10 bases and 5 bases, with 15 bases remaining between them. Here the CDR3 reads CATFSAFDEQYF. The DNA of the CDR3 is TGTGCCACCTTCTCGGCCTTTGACGAGCAGTACTTC.

The V call is TRBV6-2 or TRBV6-3, the J call TRBJ2-1; 8 nucleotides agree with TRBD2. V gave up 5 bases and J gave up 8 bases; unmatched junction bases: 11. The CDR3 spans 15 residues. From germline, CDR1 is MNHEY and CDR2 SVGEGT. Here the CDR3 reads CASSRGGTLPYEQFF. CDR3 DNA: TGTGCCAGCAGTCGGGGGGGGACCCTCCCCTATGAGCAGTTCTTC.

This sequence joins TRBV15 and TRBJ2-1, with unresolved D. V lost 0 bases, J lost 8 bases, and 11 bases lay in between. This CDR3 region has 14 residues. Germline V lookup: CDR1 LNHNV, CDR2 YYDKDF (reference sequence). The CDR3 is CATSRDRGDDEQFF. In DNA form, the CDR3 reads TGTGCCACCAGCAGAGATCGAGGTGACGATGAGCAGTTCTTC.

Only a few counts were recorded for this clonotype. One end of the junction does not line up with germline, which may come from a read error. The chain uses TRBV12-3 or TRBV12-4 and TRBJ2-3; either TRBD1 or TRBD2 may fit D (5 bases each). There are 20 residues in the CDR3. Here the CDR3 reads CASSFALVPSSRDRTDTQYF. The CDR3 bases are TGTGCCAGCAGTTTCGCCCTCGTACCCTCTTCGAGGGACCGCACAGATACACAGTATTTT.

The V gene is TRBV4-3, the J gene TRBJ1-1; D possibly corresponds to TRBD1 (5 bases). Germline CDR1 is LGHNA and CDR2 is YSLEER. This CDR3 has 15 amino acids. With 6 bases removed from V and 4 bases from J, the gap between germline ends came to 18 bases. The CDR3 bases are TGCGCCAGCAGGCGAGGGGTCGGGGTAGGCACTGAAGCTTTCTTT. It yields the protein CASRRGVGVGTEAFF.

This chain joins TRBV7-6 and TRBJ2-4; D may match TRBD1 or TRBD2 (5 bases each). Per germline, CDR1 SGHVS and CDR2 FNYEAQ. The germline V and J ends were trimmed by 5 bases and 5 bases, with 13 bases remaining between them. This CDR3 region has 14 residues. CDR3 in amino acids: CASSPLTGQNIQYF. CDR3 nucleotides: TGTGCCAGCAGCCCCCTCACGGGACAAAACATTCAGTACTTC.

The chain combines TRBV7-2 with TRBJ2-5; D possibly matches TRBD1 or TRBD2 (5 bases each). V lost 5 bases to trimming and J lost 5 bases, with 18 bases between them. Germline CDR1 SGHTA, CDR2 FQGNSA. This CDR3 has 15 residues. CDR3 in DNA: TGTGCCAGCAGCGCGATGTTTGAAGGGACGGAGACCCAGTACTTC. It codes for CASSAMFEGTETQYF.

This clonotype was picked up a small number of times. V and J are TRBV7-2 and TRBJ2-5; D may be TRBD2 (5 bases). V was cut by 6 bases and J by 5 bases, with 25 bases left in between. This CDR3 comprises 17 residues. Germline V gives CDR1 SGHTA, CDR2 FQGNSA. The CDR3 DNA reads TGTGCCAGCAGGAAAAATCCGGGTCGGGGTTCATGGGAGACCCAGTACTTC. Translation gives CASRKNPGRGSWETQYF.

The V gene is TRBV7-2, the J gene TRBJ2-7; D remains ambiguous. Per germline, CDR1 SGHTA and CDR2 FQGNSA. V was pared by 1 base and J by 7 bases, with 14 bases between. The length of the CDR3 is 14 residues. DNA of the CDR3: TGTGCCAGCAGCTTAGAAATGTTGGGTGTTGAGCAGTACTTC. Amino acid sequence: CASSLEMLGVEQYF.

This clonotype was counted only a few times. This chain uses TRBV9 with TRBJ1-2; weak D call: TRBD1 (6 bases). The germline V and J ends were trimmed by 7 bases and 4 bases, with 17 bases remaining between them. Germline CDR1 reads SGDLS; CDR2 reads YYNGEE. The CDR3 contains 14 residues. In nucleotides, the CDR3 is TGTGCCAGCCACAGGGTCGGCTCCCTCTATGGCTACACCTTC. It yields the protein CASHRVGSLYGYTF.

This clonotype appeared a few times. An end of the junction differs from the germline gene, which may be a read error. The rearrangement uses TRBV20-1 and TRBJ2-1; 10 bases match TRBD2. The CDR3 length is 16 residues. Germline loops: CDR1 DFQATT, CDR2 SNEGSKA (reference sequence). The CDR3 nucleotides are TGCAGTGCAAGAGAAGCAGCGGGGGGGCCGGGTAATGAGCAGTTCTTC. As protein: CSAREAAGGPGNEQFF.

V usage is TRBV6-1 and J usage is TRBJ2-3; 7 nucleotides agree with TRBD2. The trim removed 4 bases at V and 11 bases at J, leaving 9 bases unmatched. Germline CDR1 and CDR2: MNHNS and SASEGT. CDR3 length: 13 residues. CDR3 region: CASSATSGGGQYF. The CDR3 bases are TGTGCCAGCAGTGCCACTTCGGGCGGGGGGCAGTATTTT.

The V gene is TRBV10-3, the J gene TRBJ1-2; D is undetermined. Germline assignment: CDR1 ENHRY and CDR2 SYGVKD. CDR3 length equals 14 residues. Deletions cut 3 bases from V and 4 bases from J, with 12 bases between. CDR3 coding DNA: TGTGCCATCAGTGAAGGCATCCTACTCTATGGCTACACCTTC. Its protein product is CAISEGILLYGYTF.

This chain connects TRBV5-1 to TRBJ2-1; 9 positions agree with TRBD1. V lost 4 bases, J lost 10 bases, and 15 bases stayed unmatched. From germline, CDR1 is SGHRS and CDR2 YFSETQ. The CDR3 is 16 amino acids. The CDR3 sequence is CASSEGTGTPLREQFF. CDR3 coding DNA: TGCGCCAGCAGCGAAGGGACAGGGACCCCTCTCCGGGAGCAGTTCTTC.

This rearrangement joins TRBV9 to TRBJ1-1; TRBD1 agrees at 7 bases. The CDR3 totals 14 residues. The V and J ends lost 0 bases and 6 bases, in that order; junction bases with no gene match: 5. The germline gives CDR1 SGDLS, CDR2 YYNGEE. CDR3 coding DNA: TGTGCCAGCAGCGTAGTGTCAGGGGGAGCTGAAGCTTTCTTT. Translated: CASSVVSGGAEAFF.

The V gene is TRBV7-2, the J gene TRBJ1-2, with a tentative D call TRBD1 (5 bases). This CDR3 is 14 amino acids long. Germline V gives CDR1 SGHTA, CDR2 FQGNSA. Trimming pared 5 bases from V and 0 bases from J, leaving 10 bases between. Here the CDR3 reads CASSISTANYGYTF. In nucleotides, the CDR3 is TGTGCCAGCAGCATCTCGACAGCTAACTATGGCTACACCTTC.

The chain couples TRBV24-1 to TRBJ2-5, with 9 bases matching TRBD1. Germline assignment: CDR1 KGHDR and CDR2 SFDVKD. The CDR3 length is 15 residues. With 3 bases clipped from V and 4 bases from J, the junction kept 5 bases outside the gene matches. CDR3 nucleotides: TGTGCCACCAGTGATCCAGAGACAGGGGGAGAGACCCAGTACTTC. As protein: CATSDPETGGETQYF.

The chain employs TRBV11-2 and TRBJ2-7; 8 bases fit TRBD1. V was clipped by 1 base and J by 4 bases; unmatched bases: 6. The germline gives CDR1 SGHAT, CDR2 FQNNGV. The length of the CDR3 is 15 residues. Here the CDR3 DNA reads TGTGCCAGCAGCTTAGTCGCAGGGGGCAGGTACGAGCAGTACTTC. It encodes CASSLVAGGRYEQYF. Full variable domain (outside the CDR3, taken from reference TRBV11-2 and TRBJ2-7): EAGVAQSPRYKIIEKRQSVAFWCNPISGHATLYWYQQILGQGPKLLIQFQNNGVVDDSQLPKDRFSAERLKGVDSTLKIQPAKLEDSAVYLCASSLVAGGRYEQYFGPGTRLTVT.

Ten or more counts support this clonotype. The rearrangement uses TRBV7-3 and TRBJ1-1; D gene unclear. The CDR3 covers 13 residues. Trimming shortened V by 4 bases and J by 1 base, and 7 bases separated the two germline ends. Germline assignment: CDR1 SGHTA and CDR2 FQGTGA. The CDR3 bases are TGTGCCAGCAGCTCCCAACCGAACACTGAAGCTTTCTTT. Amino acid sequence: CASSSQPNTEAFF.

A single count supports this clonotype. V usage is TRBV27 and J usage is TRBJ1-1; tentatively, D is TRBD1 (6 bases). The V gene lost 6 bases and the J gene lost 10 bases, with 21 bases spanning the gap. The germline CDR1 and CDR2 sequences are MNHEY and SMNVEV (reference sequence). The CDR3 sequence is 14 residues long. The DNA for the CDR3 is TGTGCCAGCAGGGTAACAGGGTCCCTCGACAGAGCTTTCTTT. Its protein is CASRVTGSLDRAFF.

The table lists this clonotype with a few counts. The rearrangement links TRBV28 to TRBJ1-2; D remains ambiguous. This CDR3 spans 14 amino acids. Germline V lookup: CDR1 MDHEN, CDR2 SYDVKM. Trimming shortened V by 1 base and J by 4 bases, and 10 bases separated the two germline ends. The CDR3 nucleotides are TGTGCCAGCAGTTTATCGTCCAGGCCCTATGGCTACACCTTC. Translation gives CASSLSSRPYGYTF.

This clonotype was seen a few times. V is TRBV29-1 and J is TRBJ2-1; TRBD2 aligns across 7 bases. The CDR3 is 10 amino acids. The junction had 0 bases not matched to a gene; V was cut back by 4 bases and J by 9 bases. Germline CDR1 and CDR2: SQVTM and ANQGSEA. As DNA, the CDR3 is TGCAGCGTTGGGACTAGTGAGCAGTTCTTC. Protein product: CSVGTSEQFF.